The rows below give T cell receptor beta chains drawn from one sample of a study of technical replicates of blood from several donors. Sequencing was performed with immunoSEQ multiplex PCR; in TCRdb, only in-frame clones are kept and a portion is missing. This sample has tens of thousands of clones; around 84% occur once, and the top ten carry approximately 5%. The sequenced material came from PBMCs. These TCRs come from a human donor in good health. Some clones in this sample may be carry-over from other donors' samples. Each CDR3 is given with its conserved first and last residue. A D gene is named only where the DNA matches it firmly. Clone sizes are given selectively: once, few, many, or a class where the clone is expanded.

D gene: -; J gene: TRBJ2-7; V gene: TRBV5-6; clone size: -; CDR3 DNA: TGTGCCAGCAGCTTGGATACCTACGAGCAGTACTTC; CDR3 protein: CASSLDTYEQYF
D gene: -; J gene: TRBJ1-1; V gene: TRBV10-3; clone size: -; CDR3 DNA: TGTGCCATCAGACCGGACGGGGGGGGCACTGAAGCTTTCTTT; CDR3 protein: CAIRPDGGGTEAFF
D gene: -; J gene: TRBJ2-7; V gene: TRBV29-1; clone size: -; CDR3 DNA: TGCAGCGCGGGGGACCGACCAAACTTC; CDR3 protein: CSAGDRPNF
D gene: TRBD1; J gene: TRBJ1-4; V gene: TRBV2; clone size: -; CDR3 DNA: TGTGCCAGCAGGAAGACAGGGCGCGGTGAAAAACTGTTTTTT; CDR3 protein: CASRKTGRGEKLFF
D gene: -; J gene: TRBJ1-4; V gene: TRBV30; clone size: -; CDR3 DNA: TGTGCCTGGAGTCAGGGACTGCCTAATGAAAAACTGTTTTTT; CDR3 protein: CAWSQGLPNEKLFF
D gene: -; J gene: TRBJ1-2; V gene: TRBV27; clone size: -; CDR3 DNA: TGTGCCAGCAGTTTGGGTAGAGGCATTAACTATGGCTACACCTTC; CDR3 protein: CASSLGRGINYGYTF
D gene: TRBD2; J gene: TRBJ2-3; V gene: TRBV4-1; clone size: -; CDR3 DNA: TGCGCCAGCAGCCAAGAAGGAAGCGGGAGGGCAGATACGCAGTATTTT; CDR3 protein: CASSQEGSGRADTQYF
D gene: -; J gene: TRBJ2-3; V gene: TRBV7-2; clone size: few; CDR3 DNA: TGTGCCAGCAGCAAAGAGCCAAGTCCGCAGTATTTT; CDR3 protein: CASSKEPSPQYF
D gene: TRBD1; J gene: TRBJ1-2; V gene: TRBV5-4; clone size: -; CDR3 DNA: TGTGCCAGCAGCCGGAGCGGACAGGGGGGAAACTATGGCTACACCTTC; CDR3 protein: CASSRSGQGGNYGYTF
D gene: -; J gene: TRBJ2-2; V gene: TRBV9; clone size: few; CDR3 DNA: TGTGCCAGCAGCGCACAATGGACCGGGGAGCTGTTTTTT; CDR3 protein: CASSAQWTGELFF
D gene: -; J gene: TRBJ2-2; V gene: TRBV2; clone size: -; CDR3 DNA: TGTGCCAGCAGTGAGAGTAACACCGGGGAGCTGTTTTTT; CDR3 protein: CASSESNTGELFF
D gene: -; J gene: TRBJ2-7; V gene: TRBV11-1; clone size: once; CDR3 DNA: TGTGCCAGCAGACCTCAACGAGAATACTACGAGCAGTACTTC; CDR3 protein: CASRPQREYYEQYF
D gene: TRBD2; J gene: TRBJ2-5; V gene: TRBV11-1; clone size: -; CDR3 DNA: TGTGCCAGCAGCTTAGGCCTAGCGGGGGGACGTGCAGAGACCCAGTACTTC; CDR3 protein: CASSLGLAGGRAETQYF
D gene: TRBD2; J gene: TRBJ2-1; V gene: TRBV7-3; clone size: once; CDR3 DNA: TGTGCCAGCAGCCTGACTAGCCTCGGTGAGCAGTTCTTC; CDR3 protein: CASSLTSLGEQFF
D gene: TRBD2; J gene: TRBJ2-3; V gene: TRBV7-9; clone size: -; CDR3 DNA: TGTGCCAGCAGCGCCCGACTAGCGGGGGAGGCAGATACGCAGTATTTT; CDR3 protein: CASSARLAGEADTQYF
D gene: -; J gene: TRBJ2-5; V gene: TRBV30; clone size: -; CDR3 DNA: TGTGCCACCCGCATTTGGGGCCGACAAGAGACCCAGTACTTC; CDR3 protein: CATRIWGRQETQYF
D gene: TRBD1; J gene: TRBJ1-2; V gene: TRBV30; clone size: -; CDR3 DNA: TGTGCCGAGGGACAGGGGAGGAGAGGCTACACCTTC; CDR3 protein: CAEGQGRRGYTF
D gene: -; J gene: TRBJ1-4; V gene: TRBV5-1; clone size: -; CDR3 DNA: TGCGCCAGCAGCACATCAGGTGCCCGTTTCGAAAAACTGTTTTTT; CDR3 protein: CASSTSGARFEKLFF
D gene: -; J gene: TRBJ2-1; V gene: TRBV19; clone size: -; CDR3 DNA: TGTGCCAGTAGGACAGTAGGTTCCTATAATGAGCAGTTCTTC; CDR3 protein: CASRTVGSYNEQFF
D gene: -; J gene: TRBJ2-7; V gene: TRBV27; clone size: -; CDR3 DNA: TGTGCCAGCAGTTTATTAGGGGGTTTCGCCGAGCAGTACTTC; CDR3 protein: CASSLLGGFAEQYF
D gene: TRBD2; J gene: TRBJ2-1; V gene: TRBV5-1; clone size: medium-sized; CDR3 DNA: TGCGCCAGCAGCGCTAGCGGGGGGTACAATGAGCAGTTCTTC; CDR3 protein: CASSASGGYNEQFF
D gene: -; J gene: TRBJ1-2; V gene: TRBV21-1; clone size: -; CDR3 DNA: TGTGCCAGCAGCAAGTCTGGGCCGGGGTATGGCTACACCTTC; CDR3 protein: CASSKSGPGYGYTF
D gene: -; J gene: TRBJ2-7; V gene: TRBV5-1; clone size: -; CDR3 DNA: TGCGCCAGCAACCGGGACACCAGCTCCTACGAGCAGTACTTC; CDR3 protein: CASNRDTSSYEQYF
D gene: TRBD2; J gene: TRBJ2-1; V gene: TRBV7-9; clone size: once; CDR3 DNA: TGTGCCAGCAGCTTAGGCCTAGCGGGAGCCTACAATGAGCAGTTCTTC; CDR3 protein: CASSLGLAGAYNEQFF
D gene: -; J gene: TRBJ2-7; V gene: TRBV11-3; clone size: -; CDR3 DNA: TGTGCCAGCAGCTTAGTCGGTAGCTCCTACGAGCAGTACTTC; CDR3 protein: CASSLVGSSYEQYF
D gene: TRBD1; J gene: TRBJ1-2; V gene: TRBV7-2; clone size: -; CDR3 DNA: TGTGCCAGCAGCTCAAGGACAGGGGGGATTGGATTTGGGGGCTACACCTTC; CDR3 protein: CASSSRTGGIGFGGYTF
D gene: -; J gene: TRBJ2-3; V gene: TRBV7-2; clone size: -; CDR3 DNA: TGTGCCAGCAGCTTACTACCAGCGGGCCCTGGGGATACGCAGTATTTT; CDR3 protein: CASSLLPAGPGDTQYF
D gene: TRBD1; J gene: TRBJ2-1; V gene: TRBV5-1; clone size: -; CDR3 DNA: TGCGCCAGCAGCTTGTCAGGGACAGGGTACAATGAGCAGTTCTTC; CDR3 protein: CASSLSGTGYNEQFF
D gene: -; J gene: TRBJ1-2; V gene: TRBV9; clone size: -; CDR3 DNA: TGTGCCAGCAGCGTAGGGTGGGAGGGGGTCTATGGCTACACCTTC; CDR3 protein: CASSVGWEGVYGYTF
D gene: TRBD1; J gene: TRBJ2-1; V gene: TRBV5-1; clone size: -; CDR3 DNA: TGCGCCAGCGGATCCCTGCAGGGGGATGAGCAGTTCTTC; CDR3 protein: CASGSLQGDEQFF
D gene: -; J gene: TRBJ2-5; V gene: TRBV2; clone size: -; CDR3 DNA: TGTGCCAGCAGCCATAGGACGCTCCCCCAGGGGACCCAGTACTTC; CDR3 protein: CASSHRTLPQGTQYF
D gene: TRBD2; J gene: TRBJ2-3; V gene: TRBV5-4; clone size: -; CDR3 DNA: TGTGCCAGCAGCTTTAGTAGCGGGGGGGCCAGAGATACGCAGTATTTT; CDR3 protein: CASSFSSGGARDTQYF
D gene: TRBD1; J gene: TRBJ1-2; V gene: TRBV6-6; clone size: -; CDR3 DNA: TGTGCCAGCAGTACCCCCAGGGACAGCTATGGCTACACCTTC; CDR3 protein: CASSTPRDSYGYTF
D gene: -; J gene: TRBJ1-1; V gene: TRBV19; clone size: -; CDR3 DNA: TGTGCCAGTAGTATCCCTAACACTGAAGCTTTCTTT; CDR3 protein: CASSIPNTEAFF
D gene: TRBD1; J gene: TRBJ1-1; V gene: TRBV18; clone size: -; CDR3 DNA: TGTGCCAGCCGGGCAGGGGGGAACACTGAAGCTTTCTTT; CDR3 protein: CASRAGGNTEAFF
D gene: TRBD1; J gene: TRBJ1-6; V gene: TRBV4-3; clone size: few; CDR3 DNA: TGCGCCAGCAGCCAAGATAGTGACAGGGCTTCACCCCTCCACTTT; CDR3 protein: CASSQDSDRASPLHF
D gene: -; J gene: TRBJ2-7; V gene: TRBV10-3; clone size: -; CDR3 DNA: TGTGCCATCAAGGGGTACTTGGACGAGCAGTACTTC; CDR3 protein: CAIKGYLDEQYF
D gene: TRBD2; J gene: TRBJ2-5; V gene: TRBV5-1; clone size: -; CDR3 DNA: TGCGCCAGCAGGTGGGGTGGAGTAGCGGGTGAGACCCAGTACTTC; CDR3 protein: CASRWGGVAGETQYF
D gene: TRBD1; J gene: TRBJ2-2; V gene: TRBV5-7; clone size: -; CDR3 DNA: TGTGCCAGCAGCTCGAGGCGAGGGACAGTATTCACCGGGGAGCTGTTTTTT; CDR3 protein: CASSSRRGTVFTGELFF
D gene: TRBD2; J gene: TRBJ2-1; V gene: TRBV7-9; clone size: -; CDR3 DNA: TGTGCCAGCAGCGACGGACTAGCCCATGAGCAGTTCTTC; CDR3 protein: CASSDGLAHEQFF
D gene: -; J gene: TRBJ1-6; V gene: TRBV30; clone size: -; CDR3 DNA: TGTGCCTGGAGTGTACGGGGGGCGAAGGTGAATTCACCCCTCCACTTT; CDR3 protein: CAWSVRGAKVNSPLHF
D gene: TRBD1; J gene: TRBJ2-2; V gene: TRBV6-1; clone size: -; CDR3 DNA: TGTGCCAGCAGGGGGACAGGCGGGGAGCTGTTTTTT; CDR3 protein: CASRGTGGELFF
D gene: -; J gene: TRBJ2-5; V gene: TRBV27; clone size: -; CDR3 DNA: TGTGCCAGCAGTTTATATCACAGGGGGAGGGAAGAGACCCAGTACTTC; CDR3 protein: CASSLYHRGREETQYF
D gene: -; J gene: TRBJ1-5; V gene: TRBV5-5; clone size: few; CDR3 DNA: TGTGCCAGCAGCTTACCGGATCAGCCCCAGCATTTT; CDR3 protein: CASSLPDQPQHF
D gene: -; J gene: TRBJ2-1; V gene: TRBV19; clone size: -; CDR3 DNA: TGTGCCAGTAGTATTAACAGGTGGGAGCAGTTCTTC; CDR3 protein: CASSINRWEQFF
D gene: -; J gene: TRBJ2-5; V gene: TRBV7-2; clone size: once; CDR3 DNA: TGTGCCAGCAGCTTTCGATGGAGTGAGACCCAGTACTTC; CDR3 protein: CASSFRWSETQYF
D gene: TRBD2; J gene: TRBJ2-1; V gene: TRBV7-3; clone size: -; CDR3 DNA: TGTGCCAGCAGCGCCCGTGGGGGGGAAGGTGAGCAGTTCTTC; CDR3 protein: CASSARGGEGEQFF
D gene: -; J gene: TRBJ1-1; V gene: TRBV5-4; clone size: -; CDR3 DNA: TGTGCCAGCAGCAAATCAGGGGTTTCGAACACTGAAGCTTTCTTT; CDR3 protein: CASSKSGVSNTEAFF
D gene: TRBD2; J gene: TRBJ2-1; V gene: TRBV4-3; clone size: few; CDR3 DNA: TGCGCCAGCAGCGAACTAGCGGGGGGGTACAATGAGCAGTTCTTC; CDR3 protein: CASSELAGGYNEQFF
D gene: -; J gene: TRBJ2-7; V gene: TRBV5-4; clone size: -; CDR3 DNA: TGTGCCAGCAGCAAAGCAGGGGGGTCGGCCGAGCAGTACTTC; CDR3 protein: CASSKAGGSAEQYF
D gene: -; J gene: TRBJ2-7; V gene: TRBV7-9; clone size: -; CDR3 DNA: TGTGCCAGCAGCTCCCCAGCGGGTTACCACGAGCAGTACTTC; CDR3 protein: CASSSPAGYHEQYF
D gene: TRBD2; J gene: TRBJ2-2; V gene: TRBV19; clone size: -; CDR3 DNA: TGTGCCAGTAGTATCCCCGCTAGCGGGAGATCCGGGGAGCTGTTTTTT; CDR3 protein: CASSIPASGRSGELFF
D gene: -; J gene: TRBJ1-1; V gene: TRBV11-1; clone size: -; CDR3 DNA: TGTGCCAGCAGCTTAGGGCGGCCTGAAGCTTTCTTT; CDR3 protein: CASSLGRPEAFF
D gene: TRBD1; J gene: TRBJ1-2; V gene: TRBV19; clone size: -; CDR3 DNA: TGTGCCAGTAGCCGGGACAGGGGGAGAGATAGCTACACCTTC; CDR3 protein: CASSRDRGRDSYTF